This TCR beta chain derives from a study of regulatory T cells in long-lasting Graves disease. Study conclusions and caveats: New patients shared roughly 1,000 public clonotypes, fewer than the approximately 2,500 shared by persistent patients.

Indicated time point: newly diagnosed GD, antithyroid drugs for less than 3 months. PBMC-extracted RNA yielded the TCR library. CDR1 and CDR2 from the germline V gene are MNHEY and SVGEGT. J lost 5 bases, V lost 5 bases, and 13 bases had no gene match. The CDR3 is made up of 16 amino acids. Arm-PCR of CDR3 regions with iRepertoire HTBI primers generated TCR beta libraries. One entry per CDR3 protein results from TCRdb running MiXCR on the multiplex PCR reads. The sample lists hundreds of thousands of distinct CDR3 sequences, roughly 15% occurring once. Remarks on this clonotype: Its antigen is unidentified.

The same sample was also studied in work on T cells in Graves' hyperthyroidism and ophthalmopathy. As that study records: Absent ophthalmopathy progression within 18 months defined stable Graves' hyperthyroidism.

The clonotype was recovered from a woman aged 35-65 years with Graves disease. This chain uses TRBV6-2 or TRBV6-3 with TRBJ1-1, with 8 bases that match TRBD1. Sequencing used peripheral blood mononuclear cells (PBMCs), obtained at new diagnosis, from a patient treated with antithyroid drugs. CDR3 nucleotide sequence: TGTGCCAGCAGTCAACAGGGGGGGGTAGTTAGTACTGAAGCTTTCTTT. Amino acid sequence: CASSQQGGVVSTEAFF.